A single sample is the source of the 17 T cell receptor beta chains below, sequenced in a study of neurological immune-mediated disorders. TCRdb redid the calling of the 5' RACE reads with MiXCR, one entry per CDR3 protein. Here the sample spans 30,000 to 40,000 distinct CDR3 sequences, roughly 3.8% being singletons. Sequencing input: PBMCs. These receptors were taken from a man aged 25-45 years with multiple sclerosis.

This clonotype was seen at least ten times. CDR3: CSARLGQGSYEQYF. The DNA for the CDR3 is TGCAGTGCTAGACTTGGACAGGGCTCCTACGAGCAGTACTTC. The chain joins TRBV20-1 to TRBJ2-7; TRBD1 matches at 8 bases. Germline V lookup: CDR1 DFQATT, CDR2 SNEGSKA (reference sequence). This CDR3 region has 14 residues. Trimming cost V 2 bases and J 0 bases; bases outside gene matches: 3.

To note about this clonotype: A much more abundant neighbour one base away suggests this may be a read error. J is TRBJ2-7 and V is TRBV7-2, with a tentative D call TRBD2 (6 bases). The CDR3 covers 11 residues. V dropped 6 bases and J dropped 6 bases, with 9 bases sitting between them. The germline V gene has CDR1 SGHTA and CDR2 FQGNSA. Here the CDR3 reads CASRLTSEQYF. As DNA, the CDR3 is TGTGCCAGCAGATTGACTAGCGAGCAGTACTTC. Filled out from reference TRBV7-2 and TRBJ2-7, the complete variable domain reads GAGVSQSPSNKVTEKGKDVELRCDPISGHTALYWYRQSLGQGLEFLIYFQGNSAPDKSGLPSDRFSAERTGGSVSTLTIQRTQQEDSAVYLCASRLTSEQYFGPGTRLTVT.

This clonotype was found many times. V gene TRBV5-1 combines with J gene TRBJ2-1, with 8 bases that match TRBD1. The CDR3 runs 14 residues. Germline-derived CDR1 and CDR2 are SGHRS and YFSETQ. J lost 7 bases, V lost 3 bases, and 6 bases had no gene match. The CDR3 DNA reads as TGCGCCAGCAGCTCCCGACAGGGGACGAATGAGCAGTTCTTC. Protein: CASSSRQGTNEQFF.

V and J are TRBV21-1 and TRBJ1-1. TRBV21-1 is an annotated pseudogene. The CDR3 totals 14 residues. In DNA, the CDR3 is TGTGCCAGCAGCAAAAGGGAAAGTCCCACTGAAGCTTTCTTT. Translation gives CASSKRESPTEAFF.

This clonotype was found many times. The chain employs TRBV5-1 and TRBJ2-7, with a weak D call TRBD1 (6 bases). Germline CDR1 and CDR2: SGHRS and YFSETQ. CDR3 size: 13 residues. V lost 6 bases to trimming and J lost 6 bases, with 16 bases between them. The CDR3 reads CASTQTTGREQYF. Here the CDR3 DNA reads TGCGCCAGCACCCAAACCACAGGGCGCGAGCAGTACTTC.

This clonotype appeared many times. The CDR3 here is CASSAERGRETQYF. The CDR3 DNA reads TGTGCCAGCAGCGCAGAACGGGGGCGGGAGACCCAGTACTTC. J is TRBJ2-5 and V is TRBV7-9; tentatively, D is TRBD1 or TRBD2 (6 bases each). CDR3 length: 14 amino acids. Trimming removed 5 bases from V and 5 bases from J, with 15 bases in between. Germline CDR1 is SEHNR and CDR2 is FQNEAQ (reference sequence).

This clonotype was counted many times. V usage is TRBV9 and J usage is TRBJ2-1; no reliable D call. CDR3 length: 13 residues. CDR1 and CDR2 (germline): SGDLS, YYNGEE. The V gene lost 2 bases and the J gene lost 7 bases, with 10 bases spanning the gap. The CDR3 spells CASSVLPINEQFF. The DNA of the CDR3 is TGTGCCAGCAGCGTTTTACCTATTAATGAGCAGTTCTTC.

This clonotype has at least ten counts. The chain couples TRBV5-1 to TRBJ1-2; 10 positions match TRBD1. CDR1 and CDR2 (germline): SGHRS, YFSETQ. The CDR3 is 15 amino acids. Trimming at V came to 0 bases and at J to 8 bases, leaving 7 bases not matched to a gene. This chain's CDR3 is CASSLGPGQGMGYTF. The CDR3 nucleotides read TGCGCCAGCAGCTTGGGCCCGGGACAGGGGATGGGCTACACCTTC.

In this sample, this clonotype turned up many times. This chain uses TRBV5-5 with TRBJ2-7; D gene unclear. Germline V lookup: CDR1 SGHKS, CDR2 YYEKEE (reference sequence). The V and J ends lost 2 bases and 4 bases respectively, with 7 bases between them. The CDR3 totals 12 residues. CDR3 nucleotide sequence: TGTGCCAGCAGCTTCTCCCCTTACGAGCAGTACTTC. Its protein product is CASSFSPYEQYF.

This clonotype was observed many times. The gene calls are TRBV20-1 and TRBJ2-3, with D perhaps matching TRBD2 (7 bases). Germline CDR1 reads DFQATT; CDR2 reads SNEGSKA (reference sequence). Trimming left V 5 bases short and J 7 bases short, with 22 bases between. The CDR3 is 15 amino acids. The CDR3 loop reads CSAPHGGHGGNTQYF. The CDR3 nucleotides are TGCAGTGCTCCGCACGGGGGGCACGGGGGGAATACGCAGTATTTT.

This clonotype was observed at least ten times. The V gene is TRBV5-1, the J gene TRBJ1-1; D possibly corresponds to TRBD1 (5 bases). The CDR3 consists of 15 residues. CDR1 is SGHRS, CDR2 YFSETQ, per germline. V was cut by 5 bases and J by 1 base, with 15 bases left in between. The CDR3 spells CASSREGRRNTEAFF. Here the CDR3 DNA reads TGCGCCAGCAGTCGTGAGGGACGTCGGAACACTGAAGCTTTCTTT.

Many counts were recorded for this clonotype. This sequence joins TRBV11-2 and TRBJ1-2; no clear D. The CDR3 contains 16 residues. Trimming stripped 3 bases from V and 0 bases from J, with 14 bases between. CDR1 and CDR2 from the germline V gene are SGHAT and FQNNGV. CDR3 sequence (DNA): TGTGCCAGCAGCTTCTCTTTCGTGGGCTCTAACTATGGCTACACCTTC. It codes for CASSFSFVGSNYGYTF.

This clonotype is medium-sized in the sample. The gene calls are TRBV7-2 and TRBJ2-2; D is unresolved. This CDR3 is built from 13 residues. Trimming removed 2 bases from V and 1 base from J, with 2 bases in between. Germline lookup yields CDR1 SGHTA and CDR2 FQGNSA. The CDR3 DNA reads TGTGCCAGCAGCTTACTGAACACCGGGGAGCTGTTTTTT. Translated, it gives CASSLLNTGELFF. Full variable domain (remainder filled in from reference TRBV7-2 and TRBJ2-2): GAGVSQSPSNKVTEKGKDVELRCDPISGHTALYWYRQSLGQGLEFLIYFQGNSAPDKSGLPSDRFSAERTGGSVSTLTIQRTQQEDSAVYLCASSLLNTGELFFGEGSRLTVL.

This clonotype has at least ten counts. This sequence joins TRBV25-1 and TRBJ1-2; no clear D. The CDR3 is made up of 13 amino acids. V was shortened by 6 bases and J by 8 bases, with 16 bases between the two germline ends. Germline V CDR1 and CDR2: MGHDK, SYGVNS. In nucleotides, the CDR3 is TGTGCCAGCAGCCCATATGGTCTGCGGGGCTACACCTTC. Residues: CASSPYGLRGYTF.

This clonotype was counted many times. The V and J genes are TRBV20-1 and TRBJ2-5, with a possible D match to TRBD2 (5 bases). Trimming shortened V by 5 bases and J by 4 bases, and 14 bases separated the two germline ends. The CDR3 loop spans 13 amino acids. Germline CDR1 reads DFQATT; CDR2 reads SNEGSKA (reference sequence). This CDR3 reads CSASSDSAETQYF. DNA of the CDR3: TGCAGTGCTTCTTCGGACTCCGCAGAGACCCAGTACTTC.

The table lists this clonotype with many counts. This chain joins TRBV7-6 and TRBJ1-4; D gene uncertain. With 4 bases removed from V and 0 bases from J, the gap between germline ends came to 6 bases. CDR3 length: 14 residues. The germline gives CDR1 SGHVS, CDR2 FNYEAQ. As DNA, the CDR3 is TGTGCCAGCAGCTCGACAACAACTAATGAAAAACTGTTTTTT. Amino acid sequence: CASSSTTTNEKLFF. Looking up the rest from reference TRBV7-6 and TRBJ1-4 gives the full variable domain: GAGVSQSPRYKVTKRGQDVALRCDPISGHVSLYWYRQALGQGPEFLTYFNYEAQQDKSGLPNDRFSAERPEGSISTLTIQRTEQRDSAMYRCASSSTTTNEKLFFGSGTQLSVL.

This clonotype is a singleton in its sample. Just one base apart from a much larger clone, this may be a read error. This chain connects TRBV29-1 to TRBJ2-7, with a weak D call TRBD2 (5 bases). The CDR3 has 12 residues. Germline assignment: CDR1 SQVTM and CDR2 ANQGSEA. CDR3: CIARRTKEEQYF. The DNA of the CDR3 is TGCATCGCCAGGAGGACGAAGGAAGAGCAGTACTTC.